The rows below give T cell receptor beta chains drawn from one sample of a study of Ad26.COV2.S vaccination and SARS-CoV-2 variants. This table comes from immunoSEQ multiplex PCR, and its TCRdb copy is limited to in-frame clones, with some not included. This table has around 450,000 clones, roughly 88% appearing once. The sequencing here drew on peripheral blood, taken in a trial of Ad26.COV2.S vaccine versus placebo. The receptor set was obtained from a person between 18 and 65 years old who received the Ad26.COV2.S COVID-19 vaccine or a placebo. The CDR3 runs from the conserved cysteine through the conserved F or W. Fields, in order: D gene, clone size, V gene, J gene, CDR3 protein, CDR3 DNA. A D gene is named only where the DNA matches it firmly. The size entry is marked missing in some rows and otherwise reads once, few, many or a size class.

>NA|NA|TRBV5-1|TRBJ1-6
CASSASGFGAPLHF
TGCGCCAGCAGCGCTTCAGGGTTTGGGGCACCCCTCCACTTT
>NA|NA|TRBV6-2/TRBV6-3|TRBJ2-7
CASSWHYEQYF
TGTGCCAGCAGTTGGCACTACGAGCAGTACTTC
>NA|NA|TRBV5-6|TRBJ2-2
CASSLISDTLNTGELFF
TGTGCCAGCAGCTTGATCAGCGATACCCTGAACACCGGGGAGCTGTTTTTT
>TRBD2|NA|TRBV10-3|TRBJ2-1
CAISIAGGAYNEQFF
TGTGCCATCAGTATAGCGGGAGGCGCCTACAATGAGCAGTTCTTC
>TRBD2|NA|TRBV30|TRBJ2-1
CAWSRSGLQFF
TGTGCCTGGAGCCGTAGCGGGCTGCAGTTCTTC
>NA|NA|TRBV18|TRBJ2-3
CASSPGAEDTQYF
TGTGCCAGCTCACCAGGGGCGGAGGATACGCAGTATTTT
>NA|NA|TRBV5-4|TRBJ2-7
CASSSSSYEQYF
TGTGCCAGCAGCTCGAGCTCCTACGAGCAGTACTTC
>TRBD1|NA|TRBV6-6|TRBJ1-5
CASSSQGVRGNQPQHF
TGTGCCAGCAGTTCTCAGGGGGTGAGGGGCAATCAGCCCCAGCATTTT
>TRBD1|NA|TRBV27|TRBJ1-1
CASSLLGTGTEAFF
TGTGCCAGCAGTTTACTAGGGACAGGGACAGAAGCTTTCTTT
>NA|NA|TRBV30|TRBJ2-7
CAWSVGVVPYEQYF
TGTGCCTGGAGTGTAGGGGTAGTACCCTACGAGCAGTACTTC
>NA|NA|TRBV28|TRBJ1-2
CASSFDPSKASNYGYTF
TGTGCCAGCAGTTTTGACCCCAGCAAAGCTTCTAACTATGGCTACACCTTC
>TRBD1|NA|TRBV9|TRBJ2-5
CASSARGQGKETQYF
TGTGCCAGCAGCGCGCGGGGACAGGGGAAAGAGACCCAGTACTTC
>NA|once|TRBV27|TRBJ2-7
CASSTMGLKYEQYF
TGTGCCAGCTCGACAATGGGACTTAAATACGAGCAGTACTTC
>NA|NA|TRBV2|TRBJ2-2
CASSGSARGIGYNTGELFF
TGTGCCAGCAGTGGATCAGCAAGGGGAATCGGGTATAACACCGGGGAGCTGTTTTTT
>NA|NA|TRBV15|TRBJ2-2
CATSSEGGQTGELFF
TGTGCCACCAGCAGTGAAGGTGGTCAAACCGGGGAGCTGTTTTTT
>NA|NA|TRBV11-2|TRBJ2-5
CASSQLTGPETQYF
TGTGCCAGCAGCCAGTTAACAGGGCCGGAGACCCAGTACTTC
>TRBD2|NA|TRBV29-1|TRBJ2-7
CSVASGRYEQYF
TGCAGCGTTGCAAGCGGGAGGTACGAGCAGTACTTC
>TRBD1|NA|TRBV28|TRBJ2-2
CATRTGINTGELFF
TGTGCCACGCGGACAGGCATAAACACCGGGGAGCTGTTTTTT
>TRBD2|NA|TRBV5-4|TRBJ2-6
CASSLRGGLPSGANVLTF
TGTGCCAGCAGCTTACGCGGGGGTCTTCCCTCTGGGGCCAACGTCCTGACTTTC
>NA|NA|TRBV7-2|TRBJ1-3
CASSLAASGNTIYF
TGTGCCAGCAGCTTAGCTGCCTCTGGAAACACCATATATTTT
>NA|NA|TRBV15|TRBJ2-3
CATIGLGGDTQYF
TGTGCCACCATCGGACTAGGGGGAGATACGCAGTATTTT
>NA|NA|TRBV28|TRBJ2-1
CAIIPGRGIVSYNEQFF
TGTGCCATTATTCCGGGTAGGGGGATCGTCTCCTACAATGAGCAGTTCTTC
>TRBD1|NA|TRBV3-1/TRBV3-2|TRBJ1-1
CASSRWDRAGTEAFF
TGTGCCAGCAGCCGTTGGGACAGGGCAGGGACTGAAGCTTTCTTT
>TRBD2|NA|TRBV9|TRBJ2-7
CASSGPMVKRGILCYEQYF
TGTGCCAGCAGCGGACCGATGGTCAAGCGGGGAATCCTATGCTACGAGCAGTACTTC
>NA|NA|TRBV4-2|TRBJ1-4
CASSQASQEFEKLFF
TGTGCCAGCAGCCAAGCAAGCCAGGAATTTGAAAAACTGTTTTTT
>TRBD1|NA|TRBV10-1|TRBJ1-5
CASKERDRGFLRGNQPQHF
TGCGCCAGCAAGGAGAGGGACAGGGGATTCTTGCGTGGCAATCAGCCCCAGCATTTT
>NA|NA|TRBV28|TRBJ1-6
CASSGDPRGNSPLHF
TGTGCCAGCTCGGGGGATCCCAGGGGAAATTCACCCCTCCACTTT
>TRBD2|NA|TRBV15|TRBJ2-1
CATSREGLAGVWDEQFF
TGTGCCACCAGCAGAGAAGGACTAGCGGGAGTCTGGGATGAGCAGTTCTTC
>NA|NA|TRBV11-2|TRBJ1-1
CASSTQPNTEAFF
TGTGCCAGCAGCACACAGCCGAACACTGAAGCTTTCTTT
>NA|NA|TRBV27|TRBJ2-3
CASSLEGRGDTQYF
TGTGCCAGCAGTTTAGAGGGACGGGGAGATACGCAGTATTTT
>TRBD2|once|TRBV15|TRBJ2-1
CATRTPGLAKNNEQFF
TGTGCCACCAGAACTCCGGGACTAGCGAAAAACAATGAGCAGTTCTTC
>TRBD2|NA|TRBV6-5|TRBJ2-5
CASSHSGRTQETQYF
TGTGCCAGCAGTCATAGCGGGAGGACCCAAGAGACCCAGTACTTC
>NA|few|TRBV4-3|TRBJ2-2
CASSQVRDNTGELFF
TGCGCCAGCAGCCAAGTCCGGGATAACACCGGGGAGCTGTTTTTT
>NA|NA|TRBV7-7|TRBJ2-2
CASSLDPSGTETGELFF
TGTGCTAGCAGCTTAGACCCCTCAGGGACGGAGACCGGGGAGCTGTTTTTT
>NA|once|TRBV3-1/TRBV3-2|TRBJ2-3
CASSQAGTDTQYF
TGTGCCAGCAGCCAAGCCGGGACAGATACGCAGTATTTT
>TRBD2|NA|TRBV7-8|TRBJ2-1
CASSKTGGIEQFF
TGTGCCAGCAGCAAGACGGGAGGGATCGAGCAGTTCTTC
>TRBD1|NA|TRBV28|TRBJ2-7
CASSLTHRQGKYEQYF
TGTGCCAGCAGCCTAACGCACCGACAGGGGAAGTACGAGCAGTACTTC
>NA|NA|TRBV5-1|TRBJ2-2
CASSLEGGRTGELFF
TGCGCCAGCAGCTTGGAGGGGGGAAGGACCGGGGAGCTGTTTTTT
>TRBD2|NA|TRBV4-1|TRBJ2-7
CASSQDPQREFREQYF
TGCGCCAGCAGCCAAGATCCCCAGCGGGAGTTTCGGGAGCAGTACTTC
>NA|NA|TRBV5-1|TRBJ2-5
CASSLVGTLVETQYF
TGCGCCAGCAGCTTGGTGGGGACCTTGGTGGAGACCCAGTACTTC
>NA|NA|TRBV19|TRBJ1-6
CASSQRGRGGSPLHF
TGTGCCAGTAGTCAAAGGGGCAGGGGCGGCTCACCCCTCCACTTT
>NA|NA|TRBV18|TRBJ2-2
CASSKNTGELFF
TGTGCCAGCTCAAAGAACACCGGGGAGCTGTTTTTT
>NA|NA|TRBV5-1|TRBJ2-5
CASSLEGLETQYF
TGCGCCAGCAGCCTCGAAGGTTTGGAGACCCAGTACTTC
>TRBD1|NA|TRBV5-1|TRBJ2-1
CASSFSGTGADEQFF
TGCGCCAGCAGCTTCTCCGGGACAGGGGCCGATGAGCAGTTCTTC
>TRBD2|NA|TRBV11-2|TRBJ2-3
CASSLTGTSGTDTQYF
TGTGCCAGCAGCTTAACCGGGACTAGCGGCACAGATACGCAGTATTTT
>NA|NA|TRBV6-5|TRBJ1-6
CASSYSDGYNSPLHF
TGTGCCAGCAGTTATTCGGACGGTTATAATTCACCCCTCCACTTT
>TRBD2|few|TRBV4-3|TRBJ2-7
CASSQDTSGNYEQYF
TGCGCCAGCAGCCAAGATACTAGCGGGAACTACGAGCAGTACTTC
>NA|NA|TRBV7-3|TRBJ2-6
CASSVGRASGANVLTF
TGTGCCAGCAGCGTGGGGCGTGCTTCTGGGGCCAACGTCCTGACTTTC
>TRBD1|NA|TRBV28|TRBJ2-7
CASSLNRGLSYEQYF
TGTGCCAGCAGTTTAAACAGGGGGCTATCCTACGAGCAGTACTTC
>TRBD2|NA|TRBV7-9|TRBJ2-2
CASSPGTGLANTGELFF
TGTGCCAGCAGCCCAGGTACCGGACTAGCGAACACCGGGGAGCTGTTTTTT
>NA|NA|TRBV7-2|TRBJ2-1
CASRPPPADSYNEQFF
TGTGCCAGCAGACCCCCCCCAGCGGACTCGTACAATGAGCAGTTCTTC
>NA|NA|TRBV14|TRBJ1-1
CASSQESEEAFF
TGTGCCAGCAGCCAAGAAAGTGAAGAAGCTTTCTTT
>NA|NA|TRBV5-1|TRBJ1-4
CASSLTQGSEKLFF
TGCGCCAGCAGCCTGACACAGGGAAGTGAAAAACTGTTTTTT
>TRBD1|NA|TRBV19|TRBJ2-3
CASSITGTGRTDTQYF
TGTGCCAGTAGTATTACCGGGACAGGGCGCACAGATACGCAGTATTTT